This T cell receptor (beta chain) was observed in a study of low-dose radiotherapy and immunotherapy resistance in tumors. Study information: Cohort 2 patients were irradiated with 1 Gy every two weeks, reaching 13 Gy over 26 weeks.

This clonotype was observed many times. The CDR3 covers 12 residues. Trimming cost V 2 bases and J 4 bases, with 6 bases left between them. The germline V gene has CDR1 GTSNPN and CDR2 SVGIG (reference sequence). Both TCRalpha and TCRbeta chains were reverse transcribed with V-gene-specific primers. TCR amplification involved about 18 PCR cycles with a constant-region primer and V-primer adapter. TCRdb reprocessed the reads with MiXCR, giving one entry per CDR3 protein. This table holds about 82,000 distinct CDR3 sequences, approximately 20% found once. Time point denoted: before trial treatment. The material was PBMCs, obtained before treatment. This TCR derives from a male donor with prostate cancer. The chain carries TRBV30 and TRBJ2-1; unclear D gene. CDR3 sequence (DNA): TGTGCCTGGAGTAGGCAGTACAATGAGCAGTTCTTC. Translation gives CAWSRQYNEQFF.